A selection of T cell receptor beta chains follows, all from one sample in a study of identifying expanded T cells in peripheral blood. Profiling relied on immunoSEQ multiplex PCR, and the TCRdb table lists in-frame clones only, not all of them. This sample carries tens of thousands of clones, approximately 90% of them seen once, and the ten largest clones take roughly 4.2%. Sequenced input: blood. The receptors come from a person aged 18-70 years in good health. CDR3s include the opening cysteine and the closing phenylalanine or tryptophan. The D gene is left open where the match is weak. Part of the rows lack a size; the others show once, few, many or a class for expanded clones.

len	v_gene	d_gene	j_gene	abundance	CDR3aa	CDR3nt
12	TRBV19	NA	TRBJ2-2	NA	CASSPPIRELFF	TGTGCCAGTAGTCCCCCCATCCGGGAGCTGTTTTTT
16	TRBV10-1	TRBD1	TRBJ1-1	NA	CASSASHRGPGTEAFF	TGCGCCAGCAGTGCTTCTCACAGGGGGCCGGGCACTGAAGCTTTCTTT
18	TRBV14	NA	TRBJ2-1	NA	CASSQVIGGRRSYNEQFF	TGTGCCAGCAGCCAAGTTATCGGGGGCAGGCGCTCCTACAATGAGCAGTTCTTC
12	TRBV2	NA	TRBJ2-7	NA	CASGGEGGEQYF	TGTGCCAGCGGGGGGGAGGGGGGCGAGCAGTACTTC
13	TRBV14	NA	TRBJ1-1	NA	CASSQGRNTEAFF	TGTGCCAGCAGCCAGGGGAGAAACACTGAAGCTTTCTTT
14	TRBV18	NA	TRBJ1-4	once	CASSQAGPPGDLFF	TGTGCCAGCAGCCAGGCGGGACCGCCGGGGGATCTGTTTTTT
12	TRBV28	NA	TRBJ2-7	NA	CASGDPSYEQYF	TGTGCCAGTGGGGACCCCTCCTACGAGCAGTACTTC
16	TRBV7-8	NA	TRBJ2-7	NA	CASSLVSRASSYEQYF	TGTGCCAGCAGCTTAGTTAGCAGGGCCTCCTCCTACGAGCAGTACTTC
16	TRBV5-1	NA	TRBJ1-1	few	CASSLTPTDMNTEAFF	TGCGCCAGCAGCTTGACACCGACGGATATGAACACTGAAGCTTTCTTT
15	TRBV10-2	TRBD1	TRBJ2-3	NA	CASSSTGDGTDTQYF	TGCGCCAGCAGTTCGACAGGGGATGGTACAGATACGCAGTATTTT
16	TRBV27	TRBD2	TRBJ2-3	NA	CASSSGLAGGTDTQYF	TGTGCCAGCAGTTCGGGACTAGCGGGAGGGACAGATACGCAGTATTTT
13	TRBV7-8	NA	TRBJ1-2	NA	CASSFTRDSGYTF	TGTGCCAGCAGCTTTACTCGGGACTCCGGCTACACCTTC
14	TRBV27	NA	TRBJ1-4	many	CASSGHLEGEKLFF	TGTGCCAGCAGCGGACACTTAGAGGGGGAAAAACTGTTTTTT
15	TRBV5-6	TRBD1	TRBJ2-5	NA	CASSWTGTGGETQYF	TGTGCCAGCAGCTGGACCGGGACAGGGGGAGAGACCCAGTACTTC
16	TRBV6-5	TRBD1	TRBJ2-7	NA	CASSYPGQGRSYEQYF	TGTGCCAGCAGTTACCCCGGACAGGGGCGATCCTACGAGCAGTACTTC
16	TRBV28	TRBD1	TRBJ2-7	NA	CASSGERQGALYEQYF	TGTGCCAGCAGTGGAGAGAGGCAGGGGGCGTTGTACGAGCAGTACTTC
13	TRBV7-3	NA	TRBJ2-3	NA	CASRPQSTDTQYF	TGTGCCAGCAGACCACAGAGCACAGATACGCAGTATTTT
13	TRBV5-1	TRBD1	TRBJ1-4	NA	CASSWDRDEKLFF	TGCGCCAGCAGCTGGGACAGAGATGAAAAACTGTTTTTT
16	TRBV9	NA	TRBJ1-1	NA	CASSPLLGPMNTEAFF	TGTGCCAGCAGCCCCCTCCTGGGGCCTATGAACACTGAAGCTTTCTTT
18	TRBV9	TRBD2	TRBJ2-7	NA	CASSVDASGRLMAYEQYF	TGTGCCAGCAGCGTAGACGCTAGCGGGAGGCTGATGGCCTACGAGCAGTACTTC
13	TRBV6-5	NA	TRBJ1-4	NA	CASKRGGNEKLFF	TGTGCCAGCAAACGAGGGGGAAATGAAAAACTGTTTTTT